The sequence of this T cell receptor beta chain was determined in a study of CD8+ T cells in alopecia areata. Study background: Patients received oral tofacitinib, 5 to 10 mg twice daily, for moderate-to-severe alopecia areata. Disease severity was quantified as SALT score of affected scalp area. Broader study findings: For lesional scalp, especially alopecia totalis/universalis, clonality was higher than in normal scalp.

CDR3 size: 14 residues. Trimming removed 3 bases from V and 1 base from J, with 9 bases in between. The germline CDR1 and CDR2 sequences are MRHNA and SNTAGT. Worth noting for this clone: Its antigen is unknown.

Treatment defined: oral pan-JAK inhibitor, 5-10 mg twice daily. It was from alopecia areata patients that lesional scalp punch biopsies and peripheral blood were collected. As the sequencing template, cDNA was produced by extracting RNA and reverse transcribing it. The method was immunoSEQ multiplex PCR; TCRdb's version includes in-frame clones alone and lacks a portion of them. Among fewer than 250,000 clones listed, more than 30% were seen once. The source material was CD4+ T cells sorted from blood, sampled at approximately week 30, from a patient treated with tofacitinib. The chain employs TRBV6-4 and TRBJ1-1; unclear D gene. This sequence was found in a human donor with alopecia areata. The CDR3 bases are TGTGCCAGCAGTGAGGGCAGCTCGAACACTGAAGCTTTCTTT. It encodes CASSEGSSNTEAFF.